This entry lists 29 T cell receptor beta chains sequenced from one sample in a study of blood T cell repertoires in COVID-19. Only in-frame clones appear in the TCRdb table, and some are missing; sequencing was by immunoSEQ multiplex PCR. Of 90,000 to 130,000 clones in the sample, roughly 85% are singletons; the top ten hold 2% to 3%. Sequenced input: peripheral blood. The source of these receptors is a human donor in a cohort sampled during active COVID-19.

The gene calls are TRBV5-1 and TRBJ1-1; D is uncertain. The CDR3 sequence is 14 residues long. Per the germline V gene, CDR1 is SGHRS and CDR2 is YFSETQ. V was pared by 5 bases and J by 0 bases, with 11 bases between. The CDR3 region is CASSSGEVNTEAFF. CDR3 nucleotides: TGCGCCAGCAGTTCCGGGGAGGTGAACACTGAAGCTTTCTTT.

This chain uses TRBV28 with TRBJ2-1; D unclear. Germline V gene lookup returns CDR1 MDHEN and CDR2 SYDVKM. CDR3 length: 12 residues. Trimming took 2 bases from V and 7 from J, leaving 6 bases between them. CDR3 residues: CASSLLVNEQFF. CDR3 bases: TGTGCCAGCAGTTTACTAGTGAATGAGCAGTTCTTC.

The chain employs TRBV11-1 and TRBJ1-6; a weak D match, TRBD1 (6 bases). The CDR3 sequence is 14 residues long. CDR1 is SGHAT, CDR2 FQDESV, per germline (reference sequence). With 5 bases removed from V and 11 bases from J, the gap between germline ends came to 16 bases. The CDR3 region has the DNA TGTGCCAGCAGCCCCCGGCGGCAGGGGACACCCCTCCACTTT. This encodes CASSPRRQGTPLHF.

The chain recombines TRBV19 with TRBJ1-2; no firm D call. Germline-derived CDR1 and CDR2 are LNHDA and SQIVND (reference sequence). This CDR3 has 13 amino acids. Trimming took off 2 bases at V and 2 bases at J, with 6 bases between the two ends. CDR3 sequence (DNA): TGTGCCAGTAGTATAAGCTCCAACTATGGCTACACCTTC. Protein sequence: CASSISSNYGYTF.

This chain links TRBV27 with TRBJ2-1; 7 bases agree with TRBD1. Germline CDR1 is MNHEY and CDR2 is SMNVEV (reference sequence). This CDR3 contains 15 residues. The junction had 4 bases not matched to a gene; V was cut back by 5 bases and J by 0 bases. This CDR3 reads CASSLGDSSYNEQFF. For the CDR3, the DNA is TGTGCCAGCAGTCTGGGGGACAGCTCCTACAATGAGCAGTTCTTC.

The chain links TRBV18 to TRBJ1-2; the D is unclear. The V gene's germline CDR1 is KGHSH and CDR2 LQKENI. The ends were cut back, 6 bases at V and 8 bases at J, with 16 bases in the middle. This CDR3 comprises 13 residues. CDR3: CASSRERAEGYTF. CDR3 coding DNA: TGTGCCAGCTCCCGAGAGCGGGCTGAGGGCTACACCTTC.

The rearrangement joins TRBV18 to TRBJ1-6, with a weak D call TRBD1 (6 bases). Trimming removed 1 base at V and 5 bases at J, with 9 bases between. CDR1 KGHSH and CDR2 LQKENI come from the germline V gene. CDR3 length equals 15 residues. Here the CDR3 reads CASSPQQGDNSPLHF. For the CDR3, the DNA is TGTGCCAGCTCACCACAACAGGGAGATAATTCACCCCTCCACTTT.

The chain carries TRBV19 and TRBJ1-1, with D possibly TRBD1 on 5 matching bases. Trimming removed 7 bases at V and 5 bases at J, with 17 bases between. Per germline, CDR1 LNHDA and CDR2 SQIVND (reference sequence). This CDR3 contains 14 residues. The DNA of the CDR3 is TGTGCCAGTACCGACCGGCAGGGATTGACTGAAGCTTTCTTT. The encoded protein is CASTDRQGLTEAFF.

The chain combines TRBV7-9 with TRBJ2-7, with D tentatively TRBD1 (5 bases). Per germline, CDR1 SEHNR and CDR2 FQNEAQ (reference sequence). V lost 5 bases and J 0 bases, leaving 11 bases between the germline ends. CDR3 length: 14 amino acids. CDR3 bases: TGTGCCAGCAGCGAATCGACAGCCTCCTACGAGCAGTACTTC. This codes for CASSESTASYEQYF.

CDR3 residues: CASSPEQGKNTEAFF. The DNA of the CDR3 is TGTGCCAGCTCACCGGAACAGGGGAAAAACACTGAAGCTTTCTTT. The rearrangement links TRBV18 to TRBJ1-1; 7 nucleotides match TRBD1. The V segment lost 3 bases and the J segment 2 bases; nucleotides outside the gene matches: 6. The CDR3 is made up of 15 amino acids. CDR1 KGHSH and CDR2 LQKENI come from the germline V gene.

The chain carries TRBV19 and TRBJ2-3, with D maybe TRBD2 (7 bases). V gave up 5 bases and J gave up 7 bases, with 19 bases separating them. Germline V gene data show CDR1 as LNHDA and CDR2 as SQIVND (reference sequence). This CDR3 contains 15 residues. This chain's CDR3 is CASSPQGGATYTQYF. CDR3 sequence (DNA): TGTGCCAGTAGTCCCCAAGGGGGGGCCACGTATACGCAGTATTTT.

About this clone itself: Other DNA sequences in this sample translate to the same CDR3. This sequence joins TRBV19 and TRBJ2-1, with D perhaps matching TRBD2 (5 bases). The CDR3 extends over 15 amino acids. The germline V gene has CDR1 LNHDA and CDR2 SQIVND (reference sequence). V dropped 1 base and J dropped 0 bases, with 7 bases sitting between them. DNA for the CDR3: TGTGCCAGTAGTATAGCGAGCGGCTCCTACAATGAGCAGTTCTTC. Its translation: CASSIASGSYNEQFF.

The rearrangement links TRBV3-1 (or the pseudogene TRBV3-2) to TRBJ1-5, with TRBD1 as a possible D gene (6 bases). Per germline, CDR1 LGHDT and CDR2 YNNKEL (reference sequence). The CDR3 sequence is 14 residues long. The germline V and J ends were trimmed by 2 bases and 1 base, with 6 bases remaining between them. CDR3 loop: CASSQQGSNQPQHF. The CDR3 DNA sequence: TGTGCCAGCAGCCAACAGGGGAGCAATCAGCCCCAGCATTTT.

This clone was observed many times. This sequence joins TRBV19 and TRBJ1-6; TRBD1 aligns across 7 bases. The J segment lost 5 bases and the V segment lost 6 bases, leaving 7 bases of the junction unmatched. From germline, CDR1 is LNHDA and CDR2 SQIVND (reference sequence). The CDR3 totals 15 residues. The CDR3 sequence: CASSPYRGNNSPLHF. The CDR3 DNA follows: TGTGCCAGTAGCCCTTACAGGGGAAATAATTCACCCCTCCACTTT.

V is TRBV30 and J is TRBJ1-5; 9 nucleotides align to TRBD1. Germline assignment: CDR1 GTSNPN and CDR2 SVGIG (reference sequence). The CDR3 is made up of 14 amino acids. The V segment lost 2 bases and the J segment 5 bases; nucleotides outside the gene matches: 4. CDR3: CAWSPDRGYQPQHF. In DNA form, the CDR3 reads TGTGCCTGGAGTCCTGACAGGGGGTATCAGCCCCAGCATTTT.

V usage is TRBV28 and J usage is TRBJ2-3; 10 bases are shared with TRBD2. The CDR3 consists of 16 residues. J lost 9 bases, V lost 8 bases, and 17 bases had no gene match. Germline V gene lookup returns CDR1 MDHEN and CDR2 SYDVKM. This chain's CDR3 is CASGQGLAGATGTQYF. The CDR3, as DNA: TGTGCCAGCGGGCAAGGCCTAGCGGGGGCCACGGGGACGCAGTATTTT. Combining the CDR3 with reference TRBV28 and TRBJ2-3 gives the whole variable domain DVKVTQSSRYLVKRTGEKVFLECVQDMDHENMFWYRQDPGLGLRLIYFSYDVKMKEKGDIPEGYSVSREKKERFSLILESASTNQTSMYLCASGQGLAGATGTQYFGPGTRLTVL.

The V and J genes are TRBV6-5 and TRBJ1-1; D is perhaps TRBD1 (6 bases). CDR1 is MNHEY and CDR2 is SVGAGI in the germline V gene. V was clipped by 7 bases and J by 10 bases, with 13 bases between them. This CDR3 region has 11 residues. Here the CDR3 DNA reads TGTGCCAGCAAGGGGGACACTCGAGCTTTCTTT. Protein sequence: CASKGDTRAFF.

A word on this clone: In the same sample, other DNA sequences code for this CDR3. The chain joins TRBV19 to TRBJ1-1, with 10 bases aligning to TRBD1. There are 14 residues in the CDR3. Germline loops: CDR1 LNHDA, CDR2 SQIVND (reference sequence). V lost 5 bases, J lost 4 bases, and 4 bases stayed unmatched. DNA for the CDR3: TGTGCCAGTAGTCCGGGACAGGGGAGCACTGAAGCTTTCTTT. Amino acids: CASSPGQGSTEAFF.

The chain uses TRBV19 and TRBJ1-4, with 9 bases that match TRBD1. Trimming at V came to 7 bases and at J to 7 bases, leaving 7 bases not matched to a gene. This CDR3 comprises 14 residues. Germline V gene sequence: CDR1 LNHDA, CDR2 SQIVND (reference sequence). The CDR3 is CASTEGQGGEKLFF. The CDR3 bases are TGTGCCAGTACCGAGGGACAGGGCGGTGAAAAACTGTTTTTT.

The chain combines TRBV18 with TRBJ2-3; 7 bases match TRBD2. CDR3 size: 16 residues. With 4 bases clipped from V and 1 base from J, the junction kept 8 bases outside the gene matches. Germline values: CDR1 KGHSH, CDR2 LQKENI. CDR3 protein: CASSRVAGAGTDTQYF. The CDR3 DNA sequence: TGTGCCAGCTCACGGGTGGCGGGAGCGGGCACAGATACGCAGTATTTT.

J is TRBJ2-7 and V is TRBV7-9, with TRBD1 matching over 9 bases. Germline trimming cut 4 bases from V and 6 bases from J; bases unmatched to any gene: 4. Germline CDR1 and CDR2: SEHNR and FQNEAQ (reference sequence). The CDR3 is made up of 13 amino acids. Here the CDR3 DNA reads TGTGCCAGCAGCTGGGGACAGGGTGGCGAGCAGTACTTC. It translates to CASSWGQGGEQYF.

This clone was counted a single time. The chain carries TRBV19 and TRBJ2-6; perhaps TRBD1 as D (7 bases). The germline gives CDR1 LNHDA, CDR2 SQIVND (reference sequence). Trimming removed 3 bases from V and 3 bases from J, with 12 bases in between. The CDR3 covers 16 residues. The CDR3 region is CASSMVRGDGANVLTF. Here the CDR3 DNA reads TGTGCCAGTAGTATGGTCAGGGGGGATGGGGCCAACGTCCTGACTTTC.

The count of this clone is one. The gene calls are TRBV19 and TRBJ2-1; 14 bases match TRBD2. The V and J ends lost 7 bases and 0 bases, in that order; junction bases with no gene match: 14. Per germline, CDR1 LNHDA and CDR2 SQIVND (reference sequence). This CDR3 is built from 20 residues. The CDR3 DNA sequence: TGTGCCAGTAACGGGGCCGGGACTAGCGGGAGCACCAGCTCCTACAATGAGCAGTTCTTC. It specifies CASNGAGTSGSTSSYNEQFF.

The genes are TRBV28 and TRBJ1-1; TRBD1 aligns across 8 bases. CDR1 MDHEN and CDR2 SYDVKM come from the germline V gene. J gave up 11 bases and V 2 bases, and 10 bases lay outside the gene matches. The CDR3 has 14 amino acids. In nucleotides, the CDR3 is TGTGCCAGCAGTTTAGGTTACAGGGGGGGGGAGGCTTTCTTT. It specifies CASSLGYRGGEAFF.

Details on this clone: Compared with germline, one end of the junction differs, possibly owing to a read error. The chain joins TRBV5-8 to TRBJ2-1; D is possibly TRBD1 (5 bases). The CDR3 consists of 14 residues. Germline assignment: CDR1 SGHTS and CDR2 YDEGEE. The CDR3 coding sequence is TGTGCCAACAGCAAGGGGCTGGACTACAATGAGCAGTTCTTC. Its translation is CANSKGLDYNEQFF.

V usage is TRBV1 and J usage is TRBJ2-1; the table's TRBD2 call for D was not verified on the DNA. TRBV1 is a pseudogene locus. The CDR3 covers 17 residues. DNA of the CDR3: TGCACCAGCAGCCGACTGACTAGCGGAGGCTCCTACAATGAGCAGTTCTTC. Translation gives CTSSRLTSGGSYNEQFF.

This clone was recorded only once. The rearrangement joins TRBV27 to TRBJ2-1; perhaps TRBD1 as D (6 bases). Per germline, CDR1 MNHEY and CDR2 SMNVEV (reference sequence). The CDR3 contains 15 residues. V was shortened by 4 bases and J by 4 bases, with 14 bases between the two germline ends. CDR3 sequence reads: CASSYEGVGYNEQFF. DNA of the CDR3: TGTGCCAGCAGTTATGAGGGGGTAGGTTACAATGAGCAGTTCTTC.

The chain uses TRBV7-9 and TRBJ1-1; D call uncertain. The CDR3 consists of 13 residues. CDR1 and CDR2 (germline): SEHNR, FQNEAQ (reference sequence). Trimming shortened V by 0 bases and J by 10 bases, and 12 bases separated the two germline ends. The CDR3 protein is CASSLARPTGAFF. The CDR3 coding sequence is TGTGCCAGCAGCTTAGCGCGGCCGACGGGAGCTTTCTTT.

As concerns this clone: The sample holds other DNA sequences that translate to the same CDR3. This chain joins TRBV18 and TRBJ2-5; D might be TRBD1 (6 bases). The length of the CDR3 is 13 residues. From germline, CDR1 is KGHSH and CDR2 LQKENI. Trimming pared 5 bases from V and 4 bases from J, leaving 11 bases between. The DNA of the CDR3 is TGTGCCAGCTCATCGACAGGTGGAGAGACCCAGTACTTC. This translates into CASSSTGGETQYF.